This T cell receptor beta chain was sequenced for a study of early T cells in non-severe SARS-CoV-2 infection (dated by TCRdb to the early 2020s). With regard to the full study: TCR sequencing used bulk RNA from unsorted whole blood, so alpha and beta chains could not be paired. Study-level results and caveats: VDJdb matching was skewed toward anti-spike CD8 responses and likely underestimated virus-specific expansions by missing private and CD4 specificities.

A remark on this clonotype: This receptor's antigen is unknown. No per-base quality is available; no much larger clone lies one base away.

V is clipped by 0 bases and J by 2 bases, and the sequence between their germline boundaries is 10 bases long. Including cysteine and phenylalanine, the CDR3 has 15 amino acids. Just the 45-base CDR3 DNA is kept, in frame starting at base 1. Via the germline V gene, CDR1 is SGHRS and CDR2 YFSETQ. The study was a case-control design nested within a healthcare worker cohort in London, UK, with weekly nasopharyngeal swab PCR tests and blood sampling. Between 23 and 31 March 2020, the week of the UK lockdown, healthcare workers were enrolled and then followed up weekly for as long as 16 weeks. The library was prepared using 5' RACE. The sequencer listed for this sample is NextSeq 500. To correct for sequencing error and PCR bias, the TCR library protocol tagged individual cDNA molecules with unique molecular identifiers. Both TCR alpha and beta chains were sequenced, and tight co-correlation was observed between alpha and beta sequence abundances in each sample. The authors processed their data as follows. Decombinator V4 was used to perform V gene, J gene and CDR3 annotation of TCR sequences. Expanded TCRs were defined as changing significantly between any two time points under a Poisson model with p below 0.0001. TCR abundances were normalised to the total number of TCRs sequenced in each sample and reported as counts per million. TRAV1-2 paired with TRAJ12, TRAJ20 or TRAJ33 defined MAIT TCRs, while TRAV10 paired with TRAJ18 defined iNKT TCRs. VDJdb, accessed 1 November 2021, was searched for CMV, EBV and SARS-CoV-2 annotated TCRs, with TCRs annotated for multiple antigens excluded. TCRdb trimmed the raw reads at Q25, called clones with MiXCR and kept productive beta chains. Records with the same CDR3 protein are collapsed into one entry carrying the most frequent genes and DNA. Clone size and V and J calls follow TCRdb, not the original study. The sample yields some 76,000 distinct CDR3 sequences; around 16% were counted once. The ten most abundant clones make up less than 15% of the sample.

Here the chain combines TRBV5-1 and TRBJ2-3; no D gene is confidently identified. Sequencing used whole blood. This TCR was recovered from an adult who was a healthcare worker with PCR-confirmed SARS-CoV-2 infection or an uninfected control (not recorded which). The CDR3 amino acid sequence is: CASSLGPKPTDTQYF. The DNA is as follows: TGCGCCAGCAGCTTGGGACCCAAACCCACAGATACGCAGTATTTT. Beyond the CDR3, the reference TRBV5-1 and TRBJ2-3 genes provide the residues; the full variable domain reads: KAGVTQTPRYLIKTRGQQVTLSCSPISGHRSVSWYQQTPGQGLQFLFEYFSETQRNKGNFPGRFSGRQFSNSRSEMNVSTLELGDSALYLCASSLGPKPTDTQYFGPGTRLTVL.